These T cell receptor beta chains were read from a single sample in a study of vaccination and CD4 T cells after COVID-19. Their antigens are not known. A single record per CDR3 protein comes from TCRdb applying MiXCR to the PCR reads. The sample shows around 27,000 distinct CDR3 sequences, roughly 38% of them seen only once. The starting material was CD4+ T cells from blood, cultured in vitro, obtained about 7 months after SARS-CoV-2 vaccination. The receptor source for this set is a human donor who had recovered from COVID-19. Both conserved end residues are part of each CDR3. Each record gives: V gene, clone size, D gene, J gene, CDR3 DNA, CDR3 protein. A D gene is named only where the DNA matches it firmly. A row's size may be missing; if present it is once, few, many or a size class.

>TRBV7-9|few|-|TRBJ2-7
TGTGCCAGCAGCTTAGGGGGCGGGGTGGAGGTTCGGGAGCAGTACTTC
CASSLGGGVEVREQYF
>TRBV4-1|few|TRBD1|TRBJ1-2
TGCGCCAGCAGCCAAGCCCGGGACAGCTGGGGCTACACCTTC
CASSQARDSWGYTF
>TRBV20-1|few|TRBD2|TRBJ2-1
TGCAGTGCTAGCGAACCTAGCGGGTACTACAATGAGCAGTTCTTC
CSASEPSGYYNEQFF
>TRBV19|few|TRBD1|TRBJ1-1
TGTGCCAGTAGTAGGGACAGGGCGTCACAAGCTTTCTTT
CASSRDRASQAFF
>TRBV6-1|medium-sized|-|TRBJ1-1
TGTGCCAGCAGTAGTGCAGCGGGGGCGGGAGGGACTGAAGCTTTCTTT
CASSSAAGAGGTEAFF
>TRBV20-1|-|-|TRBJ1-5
TGCAGTGCTAGTGGGCGACTGCATAGCAATCAGCCCCAGCATTTT
CSASGRLHSNQPQHF
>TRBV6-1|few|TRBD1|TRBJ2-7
TGTGCCAGCAGAAATCCGGGACAGGGAAGATACGAGCAGTACTTC
CASRNPGQGRYEQYF
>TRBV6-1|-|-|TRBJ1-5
TGTGCCAGCACCGGGACCAATTTCAATCAGCCCCAGCATTTT
CASTGTNFNQPQHF
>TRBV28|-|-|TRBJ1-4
TGTGCCAGCAAGCGGACAGACTTAAATGAAAAACTGTTTTTT
CASKRTDLNEKLFF
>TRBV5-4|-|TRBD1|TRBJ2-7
TGTGCCAGCAGCATAAACAGGGGAGTCGGTTACGAGCAGTACTTC
CASSINRGVGYEQYF
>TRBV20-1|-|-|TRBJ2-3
TGCAGTGCTAGCGGGAGCGGTGGGGGCACAGATACGCAGTATTTT
CSASGSGGGTDTQYF
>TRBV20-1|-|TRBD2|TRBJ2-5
TGCAGTGCTAGAGATTACGGGAGGGCAAACCAAGAGACCCAGTACTTC
CSARDYGRANQETQYF
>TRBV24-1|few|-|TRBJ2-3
TGTGCCACCAGTGATTTGGAGACAGGAAGCACAGATACGCAGTATTTT
CATSDLETGSTDTQYF
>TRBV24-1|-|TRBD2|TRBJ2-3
TGTGCCACCAGTGACTCCCTGGGACTAGCGGGAGGGCCAGATACGCAGTATTTT
CATSDSLGLAGGPDTQYF
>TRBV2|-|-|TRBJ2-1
TGTGCCAGCAAGGTTAGCGTCAACAATGAGCAGTTCTTC
CASKVSVNNEQFF
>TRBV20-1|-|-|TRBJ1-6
TGCAGTGCTAGAGCCGGGGGGAAGGGCACCTATAATTCACCCCTCCACTTT
CSARAGGKGTYNSPLHF
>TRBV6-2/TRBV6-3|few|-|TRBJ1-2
TGTGCCAGCAGCCGCGGGGGGCTGCTGGTAGGCTACACCTTC
CASSRGGLLVGYTF
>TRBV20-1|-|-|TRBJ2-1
TGCAGTGCTGATCAACTGAGCTCCTACAATGAGCAGTTCTTC
CSADQLSSYNEQFF